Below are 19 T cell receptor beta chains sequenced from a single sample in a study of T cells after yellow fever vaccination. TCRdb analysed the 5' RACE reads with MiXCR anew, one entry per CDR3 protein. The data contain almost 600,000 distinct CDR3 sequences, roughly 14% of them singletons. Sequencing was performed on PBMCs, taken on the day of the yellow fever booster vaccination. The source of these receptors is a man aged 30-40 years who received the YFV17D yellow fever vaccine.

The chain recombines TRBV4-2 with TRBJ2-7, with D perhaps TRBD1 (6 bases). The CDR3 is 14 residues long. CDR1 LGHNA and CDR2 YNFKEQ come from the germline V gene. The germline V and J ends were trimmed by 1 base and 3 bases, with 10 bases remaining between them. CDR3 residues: CASSQGQGNYEQYF. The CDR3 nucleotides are TGTGCCAGCAGCCAAGGCCAGGGGAACTACGAGCAGTACTTC.

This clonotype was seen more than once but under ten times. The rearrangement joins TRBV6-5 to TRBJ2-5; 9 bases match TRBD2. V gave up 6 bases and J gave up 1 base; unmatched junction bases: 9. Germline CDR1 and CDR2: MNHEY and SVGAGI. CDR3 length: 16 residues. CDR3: CASSRVGTSTQETQYF. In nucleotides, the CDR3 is TGTGCCAGCAGCCGGGTCGGGACTAGCACCCAAGAGACCCAGTACTTC.

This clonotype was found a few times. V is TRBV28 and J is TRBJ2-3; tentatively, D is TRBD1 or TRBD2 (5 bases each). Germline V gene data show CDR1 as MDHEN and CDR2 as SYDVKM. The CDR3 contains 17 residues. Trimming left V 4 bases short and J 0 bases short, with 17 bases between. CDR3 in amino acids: CASSSVSEGWSTDTQYF. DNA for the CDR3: TGTGCCAGCAGTTCGGTTAGCGAGGGGTGGAGCACAGATACGCAGTATTTT.

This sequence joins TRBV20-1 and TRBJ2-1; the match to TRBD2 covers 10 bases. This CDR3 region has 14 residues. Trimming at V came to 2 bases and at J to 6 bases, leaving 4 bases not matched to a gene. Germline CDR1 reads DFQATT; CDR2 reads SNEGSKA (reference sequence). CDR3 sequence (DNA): TGCAGTGCTAGACTAGCGGGGGCCTCCAATGAGCAGTTCTTC. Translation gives CSARLAGASNEQFF.

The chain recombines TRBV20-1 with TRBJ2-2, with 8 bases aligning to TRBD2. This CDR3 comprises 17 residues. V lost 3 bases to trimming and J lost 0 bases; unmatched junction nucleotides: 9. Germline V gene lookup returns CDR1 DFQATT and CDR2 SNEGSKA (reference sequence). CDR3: CSASVASGYANTGELFF. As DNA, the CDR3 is TGCAGTGCTAGTGTGGCTAGCGGGTATGCGAACACCGGGGAGCTGTTTTTT.

The CDR3 DNA reads TGTGCCAGCAGCGGTTGGGGAGGGGCTAAGACAGATGGCTACACCTTC. Translating it yields CASSGWGGAKTDGYTF. This chain uses TRBV7-2 with TRBJ1-2; maybe TRBD1 (5 bases). Trimming shortened V by 5 bases and J by 6 bases, and 22 bases separated the two germline ends. The V gene's germline CDR1 is SGHTA and CDR2 FQGNSA. There are 16 residues in the CDR3.

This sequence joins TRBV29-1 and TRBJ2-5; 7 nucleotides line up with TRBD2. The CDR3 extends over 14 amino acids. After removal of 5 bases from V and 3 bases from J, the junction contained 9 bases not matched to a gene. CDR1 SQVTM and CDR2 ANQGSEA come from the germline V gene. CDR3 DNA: TGCAGCGTTCGACCCACTAGCGCCGAAGAGACCCAGTACTTC. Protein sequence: CSVRPTSAEETQYF.

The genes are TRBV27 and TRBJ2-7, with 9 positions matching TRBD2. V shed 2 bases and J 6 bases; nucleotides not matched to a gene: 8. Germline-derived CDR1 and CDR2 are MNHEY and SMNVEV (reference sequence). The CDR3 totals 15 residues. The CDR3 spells CASSLIRSGRIEQYF. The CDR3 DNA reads TGTGCCAGCAGTTTAATCCGGAGCGGGAGGATCGAGCAGTACTTC.

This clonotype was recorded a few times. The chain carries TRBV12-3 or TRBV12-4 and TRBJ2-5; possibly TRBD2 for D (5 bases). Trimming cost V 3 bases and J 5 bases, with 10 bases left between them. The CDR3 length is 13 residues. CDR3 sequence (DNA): TGTGCCAGCAGTTTCAACTCGGGGGAGACCCAGTACTTC. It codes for CASSFNSGETQYF.

The CDR3 is CASGRQEAQPQHF. The CDR3 region has the DNA TGTGCCAGCGGACGACAGGAGGCTCAGCCCCAGCATTTT. The genes are TRBV7-2 and TRBJ1-5; TRBD1 is a possible D gene (6 bases). Per germline, CDR1 SGHTA and CDR2 FQGNSA. Trimming left V 8 bases short and J 6 bases short, with 14 bases between. The CDR3 is 13 residues long.

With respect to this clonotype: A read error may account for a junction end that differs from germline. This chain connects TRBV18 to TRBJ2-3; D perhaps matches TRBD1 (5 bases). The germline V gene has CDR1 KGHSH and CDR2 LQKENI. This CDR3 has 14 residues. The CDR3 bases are TGTGCCAGCCCACTAACGACAGTTACAGACACGCAGTATTTT. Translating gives CASPLTTVTDTQYF.

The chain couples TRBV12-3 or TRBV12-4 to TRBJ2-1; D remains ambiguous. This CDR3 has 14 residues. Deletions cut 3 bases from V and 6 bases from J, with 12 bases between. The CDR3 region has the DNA TGTGCCAGCAGTTTGGCATCCCCCCGCAATGAGCAGTTCTTC. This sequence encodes CASSLASPRNEQFF.

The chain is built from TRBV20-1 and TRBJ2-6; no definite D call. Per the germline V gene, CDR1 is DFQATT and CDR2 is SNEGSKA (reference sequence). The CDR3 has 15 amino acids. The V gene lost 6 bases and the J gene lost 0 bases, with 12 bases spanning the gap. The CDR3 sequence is CSASSAVSGANVLTF. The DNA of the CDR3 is TGCAGTGCCTCATCGGCCGTCTCTGGGGCCAACGTCCTGACTTTC.

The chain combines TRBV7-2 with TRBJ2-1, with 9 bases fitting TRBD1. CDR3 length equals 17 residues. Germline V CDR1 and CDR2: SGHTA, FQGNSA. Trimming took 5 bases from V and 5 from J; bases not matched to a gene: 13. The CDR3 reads CASSRTGQGISNNEQFF. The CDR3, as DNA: TGTGCCAGCAGCAGAACAGGACAGGGGATTTCAAACAATGAGCAGTTCTTC.

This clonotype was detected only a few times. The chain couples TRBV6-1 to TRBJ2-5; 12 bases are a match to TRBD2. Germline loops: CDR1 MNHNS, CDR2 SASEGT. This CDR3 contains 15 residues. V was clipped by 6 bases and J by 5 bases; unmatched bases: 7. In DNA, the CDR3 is TGTGCCAGCAGCTCGCCGACTAGCGGGAGTGAGACCCAGTACTTC. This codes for CASSSPTSGSETQYF.

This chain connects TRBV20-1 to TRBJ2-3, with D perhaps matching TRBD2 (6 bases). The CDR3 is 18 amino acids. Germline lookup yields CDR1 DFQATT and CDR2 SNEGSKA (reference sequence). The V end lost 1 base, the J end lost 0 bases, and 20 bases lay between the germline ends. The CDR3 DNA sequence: TGCAGTGCTAGAGGGCCAGAATCCCGGGAGTTAAGCACAGATACGCAGTATTTT. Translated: CSARGPESRELSTDTQYF.

CDR3 nucleotides: TGTGCCAGCAGCTTAGAAGGAGCGGACACTGAAGCTTTCTTT. Its protein is CASSLEGADTEAFF. The chain employs TRBV7-9 and TRBJ1-1, with D unclear. The CDR3 covers 14 residues. Germline V gene lookup returns CDR1 SEHNR and CDR2 FQNEAQ (reference sequence). V gave up 1 base and J gave up 3 bases, with 9 bases separating them.

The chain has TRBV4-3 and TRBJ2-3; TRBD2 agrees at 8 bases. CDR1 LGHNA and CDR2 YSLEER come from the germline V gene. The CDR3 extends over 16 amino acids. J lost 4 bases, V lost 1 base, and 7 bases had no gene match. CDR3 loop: CASSQGAGARADTQYF. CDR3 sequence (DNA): TGCGCCAGCAGCCAAGGAGCGGGAGCGAGGGCAGATACGCAGTATTTT.

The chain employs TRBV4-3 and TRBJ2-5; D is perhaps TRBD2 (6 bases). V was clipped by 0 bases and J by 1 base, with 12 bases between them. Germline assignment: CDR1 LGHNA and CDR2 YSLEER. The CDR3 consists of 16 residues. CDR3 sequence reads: CASSQDSAGFQETQYF. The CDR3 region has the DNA TGCGCCAGCAGCCAAGACTCTGCGGGATTCCAAGAGACCCAGTACTTC.